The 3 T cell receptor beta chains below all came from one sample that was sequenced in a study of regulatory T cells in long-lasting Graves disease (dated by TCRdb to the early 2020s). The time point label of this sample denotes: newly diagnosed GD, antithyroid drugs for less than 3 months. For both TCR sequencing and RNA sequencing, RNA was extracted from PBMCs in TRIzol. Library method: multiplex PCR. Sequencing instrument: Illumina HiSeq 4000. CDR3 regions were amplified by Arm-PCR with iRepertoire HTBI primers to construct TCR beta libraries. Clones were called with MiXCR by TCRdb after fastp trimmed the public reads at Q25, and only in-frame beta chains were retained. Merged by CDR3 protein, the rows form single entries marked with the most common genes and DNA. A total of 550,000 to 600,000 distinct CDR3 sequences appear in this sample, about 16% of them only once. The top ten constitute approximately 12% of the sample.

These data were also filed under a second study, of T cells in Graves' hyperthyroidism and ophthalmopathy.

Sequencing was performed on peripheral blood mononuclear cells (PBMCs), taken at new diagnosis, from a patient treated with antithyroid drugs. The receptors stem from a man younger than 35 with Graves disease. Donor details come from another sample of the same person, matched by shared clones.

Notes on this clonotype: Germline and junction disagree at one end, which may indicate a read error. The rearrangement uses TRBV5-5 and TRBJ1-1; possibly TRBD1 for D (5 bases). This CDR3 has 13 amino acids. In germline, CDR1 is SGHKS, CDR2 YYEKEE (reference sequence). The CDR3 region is CASSLVTGTGAFF. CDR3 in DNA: TGTGCCAGCAGCTTGGTAACAGGTACTGGAGCTTTCTTT.

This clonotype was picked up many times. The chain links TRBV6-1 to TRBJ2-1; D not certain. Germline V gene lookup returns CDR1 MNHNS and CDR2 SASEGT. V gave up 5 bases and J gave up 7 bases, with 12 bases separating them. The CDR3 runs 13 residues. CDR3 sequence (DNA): TGTGCCAGCAGTAGAAGGGTTTTGAATGAGCAGTTCTTC. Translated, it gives CASSRRVLNEQFF.

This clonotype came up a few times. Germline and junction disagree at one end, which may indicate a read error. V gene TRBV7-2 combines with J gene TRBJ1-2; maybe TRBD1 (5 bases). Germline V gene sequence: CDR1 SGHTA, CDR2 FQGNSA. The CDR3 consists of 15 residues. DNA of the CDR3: TGTGCCAGCGGCTTAGTAGACCGCGGGACTGGGGGCTACACCTTC. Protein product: CASGLVDRGTGGYTF.